The rows below give T cell receptor beta chains drawn from one sample of a study of shared T cell receptors in the human thymus. Here immunoSEQ multiplex PCR was the method, and the copy in TCRdb shows in-frame clones only, minus some. The sample lists 540,000 or so clones; 70% to 80% were seen once. These records were also assigned to another study, of human thymus T cells.

Source material: thymocytes. The origin of the receptors is a boy under two years old with a congenital heart defect. CDR3s include the opening cysteine and the closing phenylalanine or tryptophan. The D gene is left open where the match is weak. Some rows have no size entry. The others give once, few or many, or a class for an expanded clone.

J gene: TRBJ1-1; D gene: NA; V gene: TRBV4-1; clone size: NA; CDR3 protein: CASSQTQGNTEAFF; CDR3 DNA: TGCGCCAGCAGCCAAACACAGGGGAACACTGAAGCTTTCTTT
J gene: TRBJ2-1; D gene: TRBD2; V gene: TRBV10-1; clone size: NA; CDR3 protein: CASHPTAGDPNEQFF; CDR3 DNA: TGCGCCAGCCACCCCACAGCGGGAGACCCCAATGAGCAGTTCTTC
J gene: TRBJ2-3; D gene: NA; V gene: TRBV11-2; clone size: few; CDR3 protein: CASSLRGGATTDTQYF; CDR3 DNA: TGTGCCAGCAGCTTAAGAGGTGGCGCCACCACAGATACGCAGTATTTT
J gene: TRBJ2-7; D gene: NA; V gene: TRBV10-3; clone size: NA; CDR3 protein: CATRSQGPSEQYF; CDR3 DNA: TGTGCCACCCGATCCCAGGGGCCATCCGAGCAGTACTTC
J gene: TRBJ2-7; D gene: NA; V gene: TRBV4-1; clone size: once; CDR3 protein: CASSLGAVSSYEQYF; CDR3 DNA: TGCGCCAGCAGCCTTGGGGCGGTCTCCTCCTACGAGCAGTACTTC
J gene: TRBJ2-1; D gene: TRBD1; V gene: TRBV7-9; clone size: NA; CDR3 protein: CASRGQVNEQFF; CDR3 DNA: TGTGCCAGCAGGGGACAGGTCAATGAGCAGTTCTTC
J gene: TRBJ2-3; D gene: NA; V gene: TRBV5-6; clone size: few; CDR3 protein: CASSPKRDSDTQYF; CDR3 DNA: TGTGCCAGCAGCCCCAAGCGCGACTCAGATACGCAGTATTTT
J gene: TRBJ2-2; D gene: NA; V gene: TRBV28; clone size: NA; CDR3 protein: CASSRGTPRDGELFF; CDR3 DNA: TGTGCCAGCAGTCGAGGGACTCCGCGGGACGGGGAGCTGTTTTTT
J gene: TRBJ2-7; D gene: TRBD1; V gene: TRBV5-1; clone size: NA; CDR3 protein: CASSWGPGTEAFREQYF; CDR3 DNA: TGCGCCAGCAGCTGGGGGCCCGGGACAGAGGCTTTCCGCGAGCAGTACTTC
J gene: TRBJ2-7; D gene: NA; V gene: TRBV7-9; clone size: once; CDR3 protein: CASSLGTDIYEQYF; CDR3 DNA: TGTGCCAGCAGCTTAGGGACAGATATATACGAGCAGTACTTC
J gene: TRBJ2-2; D gene: TRBD1; V gene: TRBV28; clone size: NA; CDR3 protein: CASSLKGRDRDTGELFF; CDR3 DNA: TGTGCCAGCAGTTTAAAAGGGCGGGACAGGGACACCGGGGAGCTGTTTTTT
J gene: TRBJ2-7; D gene: NA; V gene: TRBV9; clone size: once; CDR3 protein: CASSVAPRDSRLGEQYF; CDR3 DNA: TGTGCCAGCAGCGTAGCTCCCCGGGACTCCCGGTTGGGGGAGCAGTACTTC
J gene: TRBJ1-1; D gene: NA; V gene: TRBV7-9; clone size: NA; CDR3 protein: CASSLPSAGSAIFF; CDR3 DNA: TGTGCCAGCAGCTTACCCTCTGCCGGCAGCGCCATTTTCTTT
J gene: TRBJ2-7; D gene: TRBD2; V gene: TRBV27; clone size: NA; CDR3 protein: CASSFLAETYEQYF; CDR3 DNA: TGTGCCAGCAGTTTCCTAGCGGAGACCTACGAGCAGTACTTC
J gene: TRBJ2-5; D gene: TRBD2; V gene: TRBV25-1; clone size: NA; CDR3 protein: CASSGKREKETQYF; CDR3 DNA: TGTGCCAGCAGTGGGAAGCGGGAGAAAGAGACCCAGTACTTC
J gene: TRBJ2-7; D gene: NA; V gene: TRBV5-1; clone size: NA; CDR3 protein: CASSLATGRDEQYF; CDR3 DNA: TGCGCCAGCAGCTTGGCCACAGGGAGGGACGAGCAGTACTTC
J gene: TRBJ2-7; D gene: TRBD2; V gene: TRBV2; clone size: NA; CDR3 protein: CASRLAGISYEQYF; CDR3 DNA: TGTGCCAGTAGGCTAGCGGGTATCAGCTACGAGCAGTACTTC
J gene: TRBJ2-5; D gene: TRBD2; V gene: TRBV4-1; clone size: NA; CDR3 protein: CASSLQEREYRETETQYF; CDR3 DNA: TGCGCCAGCAGCCTGCAGGAGCGGGAGTACCGTGAGACGGAGACCCAGTACTTC
J gene: TRBJ2-2; D gene: NA; V gene: TRBV11-2; clone size: once; CDR3 protein: CASSSSPPNTGELFF; CDR3 DNA: TGTGCCAGCAGCTCTAGCCCTCCGAACACCGGGGAGCTGTTTTTT
J gene: TRBJ1-2; D gene: TRBD1; V gene: TRBV2; clone size: NA; CDR3 protein: CASLGQGYESYGYTF; CDR3 DNA: TGTGCCAGCCTCGGACAGGGGTATGAGTCCTATGGCTACACCTTC
J gene: TRBJ1-1; D gene: TRBD1; V gene: TRBV27; clone size: few; CDR3 protein: CASSLSLIPGQGTEAFF; CDR3 DNA: TGTGCCAGCAGTTTATCGCTTATCCCGGGACAGGGCACTGAAGCTTTCTTT
J gene: TRBJ2-5; D gene: TRBD1; V gene: TRBV4-3; clone size: NA; CDR3 protein: CASSQERGDREETQYF; CDR3 DNA: TGCGCCAGCAGCCAAGAAAGGGGAGACAGGGAAGAGACCCAGTACTTC
J gene: TRBJ2-7; D gene: TRBD2; V gene: TRBV11-2; clone size: NA; CDR3 protein: CASSPWWGSGTLEQYF; CDR3 DNA: TGTGCCAGCAGCCCCTGGTGGGGTAGCGGGACCCTCGAGCAGTACTTC
J gene: TRBJ1-1; D gene: NA; V gene: TRBV19; clone size: NA; CDR3 protein: CASSIGTRGGTEAFF; CDR3 DNA: TGTGCCAGTAGTATAGGGACCCGGGGGGGCACTGAAGCTTTCTTT
J gene: TRBJ2-3; D gene: TRBD2; V gene: TRBV28; clone size: few; CDR3 protein: CASSLLRTSPASTDTQYF; CDR3 DNA: TGTGCCAGCAGTTTACTGCGGACTAGCCCAGCTAGCACAGATACGCAGTATTTT
J gene: TRBJ2-3; D gene: TRBD2; V gene: TRBV10-3; clone size: NA; CDR3 protein: CAISLQRELTDTQYF; CDR3 DNA: TGTGCCATCAGCCTCCAGCGGGAGCTCACAGATACGCAGTATTTT
J gene: TRBJ1-5; D gene: NA; V gene: TRBV5-1; clone size: NA; CDR3 protein: CASSLTGHGQPQHF; CDR3 DNA: TGCGCCAGCAGCTTAACGGGTCATGGTCAGCCCCAGCATTTT
J gene: TRBJ2-7; D gene: TRBD2; V gene: TRBV6-1; clone size: few; CDR3 protein: CASSEFGRHEQYF; CDR3 DNA: TGTGCCAGCAGTGAATTCGGGAGGCACGAGCAGTACTTC
J gene: TRBJ2-1; D gene: TRBD2; V gene: TRBV29-1; clone size: few; CDR3 protein: CSAGPPLATSYNEQFF; CDR3 DNA: TGCAGCGCCGGCCCCCCACTAGCGACGTCCTACAATGAGCAGTTCTTC
J gene: TRBJ2-7; D gene: NA; V gene: TRBV30; clone size: NA; CDR3 protein: CAWRTHGMTYEQYF; CDR3 DNA: TGTGCCTGGAGGACTCACGGGATGACCTACGAGCAGTACTTC
J gene: TRBJ2-1; D gene: TRBD1; V gene: TRBV28; clone size: NA; CDR3 protein: CASSYPGTGGPYNEQFF; CDR3 DNA: TGTGCCAGCAGCTATCCCGGGACAGGGGGCCCCTACAATGAGCAGTTCTTC
J gene: TRBJ2-1; D gene: NA; V gene: TRBV25-1; clone size: NA; CDR3 protein: CASSDLLDRGTYNEQFF; CDR3 DNA: TGTGCCAGCAGTGATCTTCTGGACAGAGGGACCTACAATGAGCAGTTCTTC
J gene: TRBJ2-7; D gene: TRBD1; V gene: TRBV4-3; clone size: NA; CDR3 protein: CASSQDYGTGIYEQYF; CDR3 DNA: TGCGCCAGCAGCCAAGATTACGGGACAGGGATCTACGAGCAGTACTTC
J gene: TRBJ2-7; D gene: TRBD2; V gene: TRBV7-9; clone size: NA; CDR3 protein: CASSLVTSGRVTYEQYF; CDR3 DNA: TGTGCCAGCAGCTTAGTTACTAGCGGGAGGGTAACCTACGAGCAGTACTTC
J gene: TRBJ2-5; D gene: NA; V gene: TRBV21-1; clone size: NA; CDR3 protein: CASPQETQYF; CDR3 DNA: TGTGCCAGCCCTCAAGAGACCCAGTACTTC
J gene: TRBJ2-4; D gene: TRBD2; V gene: TRBV28; clone size: NA; CDR3 protein: CASSLSASGRLFF; CDR3 DNA: TGTGCCAGCAGTTTATCGGCTAGCGGGAGACTGTTCTTC
J gene: TRBJ2-7; D gene: NA; V gene: TRBV5-1; clone size: NA; CDR3 protein: CASSPGTVRSYEQYF; CDR3 DNA: TGCGCCAGCAGCCCGGGAACCGTCCGGTCCTACGAGCAGTACTTC
J gene: TRBJ2-1; D gene: TRBD2; V gene: TRBV5-5; clone size: NA; CDR3 protein: CASSLKWTSGYNEQFF; CDR3 DNA: TGTGCCAGCAGCTTGAAGTGGACTAGCGGTTACAATGAGCAGTTCTTC
J gene: TRBJ2-7; D gene: NA; V gene: TRBV4-2; clone size: NA; CDR3 protein: CASSQGADRGYEQYF; CDR3 DNA: TGTGCCAGCAGCCAAGGAGCAGACAGAGGCTACGAGCAGTACTTC
J gene: TRBJ2-5; D gene: TRBD2; V gene: TRBV28; clone size: NA; CDR3 protein: CASSPSRWAGELWETQYF; CDR3 DNA: TGTGCCAGCAGTCCCAGTCGGTGGGCGGGAGAATTATGGGAGACCCAGTACTTC
J gene: TRBJ1-1; D gene: TRBD1; V gene: TRBV30; clone size: once; CDR3 protein: CAWSRDRGFNTEAFF; CDR3 DNA: TGTGCCTGGAGCCGGGACAGGGGCTTCAACACTGAAGCTTTCTTT
J gene: TRBJ2-7; D gene: NA; V gene: TRBV12-2; clone size: few; CDR3 protein: CASRLAGSGELYEQYF; CDR3 DNA: TGTGCAAGTCGCTTAGCGGGAAGCGGGGAGCTGTACGAGCAGTACTTC
J gene: TRBJ2-2; D gene: NA; V gene: TRBV5-1; clone size: NA; CDR3 protein: CASSLSRGTGELFF; CDR3 DNA: TGCGCCAGCAGCTTGTCTAGGGGCACCGGGGAGCTGTTTTTT